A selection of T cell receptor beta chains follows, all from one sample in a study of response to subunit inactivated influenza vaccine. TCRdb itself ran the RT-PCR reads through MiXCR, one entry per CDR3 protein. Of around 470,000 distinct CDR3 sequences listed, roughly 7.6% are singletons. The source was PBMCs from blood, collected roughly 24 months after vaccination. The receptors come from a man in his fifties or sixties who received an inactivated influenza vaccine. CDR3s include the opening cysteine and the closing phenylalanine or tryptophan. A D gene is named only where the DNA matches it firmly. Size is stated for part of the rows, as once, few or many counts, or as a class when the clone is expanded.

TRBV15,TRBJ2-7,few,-,CATSRHQGSRRVEQYF,TGTGCCACCAGCAGACACCAGGGGTCTCGGAGGGTCGAGCAGTACTTC
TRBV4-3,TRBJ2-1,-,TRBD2,CASTSGGHNEQFF,TGCGCCAGCACTAGCGGGGGGCACAATGAGCAGTTCTTC
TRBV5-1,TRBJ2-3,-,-,CASSGLKGTTDTQYF,TGCGCCAGCAGTGGGTTAAAAGGTACAACAGATACGCAGTATTTT
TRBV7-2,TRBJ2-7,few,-,CASSQPGYEQYF,TGTGCCAGCAGCCAACCTGGGTACGAGCAGTACTTC
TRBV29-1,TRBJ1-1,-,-,CSVRGVVTEAFF,TGCAGCGTCCGTGGGGTGGTCACTGAAGCTTTCTTT
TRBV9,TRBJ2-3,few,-,CASSVGVMDTQYF,TGTGCCAGCAGCGTAGGGGTGATGGATACGCAGTATTTT
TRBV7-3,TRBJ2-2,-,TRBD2,CASSSRTSGSLNTGELFF,TGTGCCAGCAGCTCCCGGACTAGCGGGAGTTTAAACACCGGGGAGCTGTTTTTT
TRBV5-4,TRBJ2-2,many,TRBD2,CASSSTSGTLTGELFF,TGTGCCAGCAGCTCGACTAGCGGGACTCTCACCGGGGAGCTGTTTTTT
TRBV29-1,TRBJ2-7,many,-,CSVDMGGLGEQYF,TGCAGCGTTGATATGGGGGGTTTGGGCGAGCAGTACTTC
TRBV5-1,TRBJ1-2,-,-,CASCLGTDAFYGNTF,TGCGCCAGCTGTCTAGGAACAGACGCTTTCTATGGCAACACCTTC
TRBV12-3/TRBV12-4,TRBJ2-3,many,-,CASTQSDTQYF,TGTGCCAGCACGCAGTCGGATACGCAGTATTTT
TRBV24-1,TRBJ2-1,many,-,CATSDPGYTDVNEQFF,TGTGCCACCAGTGATCCCGGGTATACAGATGTAAATGAGCAGTTCTTC
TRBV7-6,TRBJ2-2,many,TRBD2,CASSLREGTGELFF,TGTGCCAGCAGCTTAAGGGAGGGGACCGGGGAGCTGTTTTTT
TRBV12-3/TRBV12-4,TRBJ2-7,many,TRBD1,CASNPGTGTYEQYF,TGTGCCAGCAATCCGGGGACAGGCACCTACGAGCAGTACTTC
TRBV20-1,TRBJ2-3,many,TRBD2,CSARSSTSGRTDTQYF,TGCAGTGCTAGAAGCTCCACTAGCGGCCGCACAGATACGCAGTATTTT
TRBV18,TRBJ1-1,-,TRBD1,CASSPVIAGTDNTEAFF,TGTGCCAGCTCACCAGTAATAGCCGGGACAGATAACACTGAAGCTTTCTTT
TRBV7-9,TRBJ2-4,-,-,CASSLWTSLSNIQYF,TGTGCCAGCAGCTTATGGACCAGTCTCTCCAACATTCAGTACTTC
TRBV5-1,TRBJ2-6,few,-,CASSFGGAWANVLTF,TGCGCCAGCAGCTTTGGTGGGGCCTGGGCCAACGTCCTGACTTTC
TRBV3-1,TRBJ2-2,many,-,CASSQWGTTRVGTGELFF,TGTGCCAGCAGCCAATGGGGGACCACTCGTGTAGGCACCGGGGAGCTGTTTTTT
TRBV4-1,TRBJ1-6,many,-,CASSQDPDAAGTPLHF,TGCGCCAGCAGCCAAGACCCGGACGCGGCCGGAACACCCCTCCACTTT